Listed below are T cell receptor beta chains from one sample, sequenced in a study of beta chain features in type 1 diabetes. Measured with immunoSEQ multiplex PCR; TCRdb has only the in-frame clones, and not every one. The sample records hundreds of thousands of clones, approximately 11% being singletons. Material: naive CD4+ T cells from blood. The receptor source for this set is a man aged 25-45 years with type 1 diabetes. Each CDR3 is given without its conserved first and last residue. The D gene is left open where the match is weak. The listing skips clone size in some rows; elsewhere it reads once, few, many or a size class.

TRBJ1-1	.	.	TRBV4-1	ASSQDIHQGTEAF
TRBJ1-1	once	.	TRBV5-6	ASSSLQIMNTEAF
TRBJ2-7	.	.	TRBV28	ASSPVLEYHEQY
TRBJ2-2	.	TRBD1	TRBV9	ASSSPGQVNTGELF
TRBJ2-7	.	TRBD1	TRBV5-4	ASSPRQGGYEQY
TRBJ1-5	.	.	TRBV5-6	ASSQRSQGPRQPQH
TRBJ1-5	.	.	TRBV30	AWSVGPAGNQPQH
TRBJ2-4	.	.	TRBV10-3	AISDGAVGAKNIQY
TRBJ2-1	few	.	TRBV7-3	ASSPDYQPYNEQF
TRBJ1-5	few	.	TRBV7-9	ASSLGTGINQPQH
TRBJ2-4	few	TRBD2	TRBV7-2	ASSSLGLAVLAKNIQY
TRBJ1-1	.	.	TRBV10-3	AIRSATTHGTEAF
TRBJ2-3	few	.	TRBV9	ASSVPLGRFGDTQY
TRBJ1-5	.	.	TRBV7-2	ASSQGPNQPQH
TRBJ1-1	.	TRBD1	TRBV4-2	ASSQGQGDLNTEAF
TRBJ1-1	few	.	TRBV4-3	ASSQDRGTTEAF
TRBJ2-1	few	TRBD2	TRBV9	ASSVGLAEPREQF
TRBJ1-4	.	.	TRBV30	AWSVLRGGREKLF
TRBJ2-4	few	.	TRBV20-1	SARGGTGRY
TRBJ1-6	.	.	TRBV7-9	ASSQNRENSPLH
TRBJ1-2	.	.	TRBV5-4	ASSLWQGYHGYT
TRBJ1-6	.	.	TRBV5-4	ASSKPGADSPLH
TRBJ2-7	.	TRBD2	TRBV5-4	ASSLIGTSSYEQY
TRBJ1-3	few	.	TRBV15	ATSRVPGPGNTIY
TRBJ2-5	.	.	TRBV29-1	SVEGPSQETQY
TRBJ1-5	.	TRBD1	TRBV7-2	ASSLVGQGDQPQH
TRBJ2-6	few	TRBD1	TRBV13	ASSLLTGSGANVLT
TRBJ1-3	.	.	TRBV29-1	SVVKGNGNTIY
TRBJ1-1	.	TRBD1	TRBV5-1	ASSIQGASTEAF
TRBJ2-7	few	.	TRBV30	AWTLRLEQY
TRBJ1-5	.	.	TRBV7-2	ASSLESEPQH
TRBJ1-5	.	TRBD1	TRBV28	ASSQTGRRPQH
TRBJ2-2	few	TRBD2	TRBV11-2	ASSLPPSGVAGELF
TRBJ1-6	.	.	TRBV19	ASRSVGASYNSPLH
TRBJ1-1	.	.	TRBV6-5	ASSYGKGLWNTEAF
TRBJ2-2	few	TRBD1	TRBV4-3	ASSPITDRAGTGELF
TRBJ2-2	few	TRBD1	TRBV9	ASSVAGTANTGELF
TRBJ2-1	.	TRBD2	TRBV19	ASSIARAGGNEQF
TRBJ2-1	.	.	TRBV23-1	ASSQSEEREQF
TRBJ2-3	few	.	TRBV19	ASRLAGSSTDTQY
TRBJ1-4	.	TRBD1	TRBV29-1	SVQGVNGEKLF
TRBJ1-6	.	.	TRBV30	AWTGFGSPLH
TRBJ2-7	few	.	TRBV7-9	ASSPGFTGRSYEQY
TRBJ2-5	.	.	TRBV5-1	ASSLWPGETQY
TRBJ2-1	few	TRBD2	TRBV5-1	ASSPLAGANSYNEQF
TRBJ2-7	few	TRBD2	TRBV5-1	ASSFDYGGEQY